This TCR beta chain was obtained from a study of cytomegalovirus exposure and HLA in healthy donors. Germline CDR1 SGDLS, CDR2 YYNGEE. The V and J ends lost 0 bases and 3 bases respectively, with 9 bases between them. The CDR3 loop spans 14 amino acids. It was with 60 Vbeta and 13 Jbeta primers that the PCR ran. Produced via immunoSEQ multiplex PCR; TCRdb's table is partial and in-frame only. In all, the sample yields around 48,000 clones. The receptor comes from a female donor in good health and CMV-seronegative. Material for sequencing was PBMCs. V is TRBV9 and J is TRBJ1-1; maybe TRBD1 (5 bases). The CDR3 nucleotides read TGTGCCAGCAGCGTAGAAACGGGGGACACTGAAGCTTTCTTT. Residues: CASSVETGDTEAFF.